This is a list of T cell receptor beta chains from one sample in a study of PD-L1 blockade in urothelial cancer. The data were produced by immunoSEQ multiplex PCR, yet TCRdb's version contains in-frame clones alone and is incomplete. In the table there are some 110,000 clones, roughly 90% of which are singletons. The sequences come from PBMCs, collected around atezolizumab (anti-PD-L1) treatment. These receptors were collected from a man between 60 and 75 years old with urothelial cancer. CDR3s include the opening cysteine and the closing phenylalanine or tryptophan. D genes are given only for firm matches. Clone size is shown for a subset of rows, as once, few, many or a class of expanded clone.

j_gene	abundance	v_gene	d_gene	CDR3aa	CDR3nt
TRBJ2-3	-	TRBV5-1	-	CASSKTTKDTQYF	TGCGCCAGCAGCAAAACCACTAAAGATACGCAGTATTTT
TRBJ2-3	-	TRBV7-8	-	CASSWRDYTQYF	TGTGCCAGCAGCTGGAGGGACTATACGCAGTATTTT
TRBJ1-1	-	TRBV14	TRBD1	CASSARTGRGDTEAFF	TGTGCCAGCAGCGCCCGGACAGGGAGAGGGGACACTGAAGCTTTCTTT
TRBJ1-5	once	TRBV19	-	CASSIVRNSNQPQHF	TGTGCCAGTAGTATCGTCAGAAATAGCAATCAGCCCCAGCATTTT
TRBJ2-7	-	TRBV6-1	TRBD1	CATQLGQGSSYEQYF	TGTGCCACCCAGTTAGGACAGGGGAGCTCCTACGAGCAGTACTTC
TRBJ1-4	few	TRBV9	-	CASSEGDVANEKLFF	TGTGCCAGCAGCGAGGGGGACGTGGCTAATGAAAAACTGTTTTTT
TRBJ2-4	-	TRBV6-6	TRBD1	CASRPQGTKNIQYF	TGTGCCAGCAGGCCACAGGGGACCAAAAACATTCAGTACTTC
TRBJ2-5	-	TRBV18	-	CASSPRRDTEYQETQYF	TGTGCCAGCTCACCAAGACGGGACACAGAATACCAAGAGACCCAGTACTTC
TRBJ2-1	-	TRBV19	-	CASSSLASRSYNEQFF	TGTGCCAGTAGTTCCCTGGCTAGTCGCTCCTACAATGAGCAGTTCTTC
TRBJ1-6	-	TRBV7-3	TRBD1	CASSLNRQGNSPLHF	TGTGCCAGCAGCTTAAACAGACAGGGGAATTCACCCCTCCACTTT
TRBJ1-1	-	TRBV5-1	-	CASSLEGVNTEAFF	TGCGCCAGCAGCTTGGAGGGGGTAAACACTGAAGCTTTCTTT
TRBJ2-7	-	TRBV11-2	-	CASSPRGGVLEQYF	TGTGCCAGCAGCCCCAGAGGGGGGGTGCTCGAGCAGTACTTC
TRBJ2-7	-	TRBV18	-	CASSPPQLAGSYEQYF	TGTGCCAGCTCACCACCGCAACTAGCCGGATCCTACGAGCAGTACTTC
TRBJ2-3	-	TRBV14	TRBD2	CASSPTGGPADTQYF	TGTGCCAGCAGTCCAACGGGGGGGCCGGCAGATACGCAGTATTTT
TRBJ2-2	-	TRBV9	TRBD2	CASSVGLADTGELFF	TGTGCCAGCAGCGTAGGGCTAGCGGACACCGGGGAGCTGTTTTTT
TRBJ2-7	-	TRBV9	-	CASSADSASSYEQYF	TGTGCCAGCAGCGCTGACAGTGCGAGCTCCTACGAGCAGTACTTC
TRBJ2-7	-	TRBV7-2	-	CASSISAGYEQYF	TGTGCCAGCAGCATTAGCGCCGGCTACGAGCAGTACTTC
TRBJ1-3	-	TRBV28	-	CASISGGAENTIYF	TGTGCCAGCATTAGCGGGGGGGCTGAAAACACCATATATTTT
TRBJ2-1	-	TRBV7-9	-	CASSPGLRMFPYNEQFF	TGTGCCAGCAGCCCTGGACTCCGCATGTTTCCCTACAATGAGCAGTTCTTC
TRBJ2-3	once	TRBV5-1	TRBD2	CASSGTSGSTDTQYF	TGCGCCAGCAGCGGGACTAGCGGAAGCACAGATACGCAGTATTTT
TRBJ2-7	once	TRBV11-2	TRBD2	CASSLSGLAGGVYF	TGTGCCAGCAGCTTATCGGGACTAGCGGGAGGGGTGTACTTC
TRBJ2-7	-	TRBV19	-	CASTETGGGITPGEQYF	TGTGCCAGTACCGAAACAGGCGGCGGGATAACTCCTGGTGAGCAGTACTTC
TRBJ2-7	-	TRBV28	-	CASSSPTRAYLSYEQYF	TGTGCCAGCAGTTCCCCGACACGAGCTTACCTTTCCTACGAGCAGTACTTC
TRBJ2-1	-	TRBV10-3	TRBD2	CAIGQTSGSSYNEQFF	TGTGCCATCGGTCAGACTAGCGGGAGCTCCTACAATGAGCAGTTCTTC
TRBJ2-3	-	TRBV15	TRBD1	CATSRLTGRGTDTQYF	TGTGCCACCAGCAGACTGACAGGGCGGGGCACAGATACGCAGTATTTT
TRBJ1-1	-	TRBV4-2	-	CASSQEASLPLNTEAFF	TGTGCCAGCAGCCAAGAAGCATCACTGCCCCTGAACACTGAAGCTTTCTTT
TRBJ1-1	-	TRBV9	-	CASSVARQNTEAFF	TGTGCCAGCAGCGTAGCTCGACAGAACACTGAAGCTTTCTTT
TRBJ2-5	-	TRBV5-1	TRBD2	CASSLRASGREETQYF	TGCGCCAGCAGCTTGAGGGCTAGCGGGCGGGAAGAGACCCAGTACTTC
TRBJ1-4	once	TRBV7-9	-	CASSPVGAEKLFF	TGTGCCAGCAGCCCTGTGGGAGCTGAAAAACTGTTTTTT
TRBJ2-7	-	TRBV19	TRBD1	CASSRSARTGDGYEQYF	TGTGCCAGTAGTCGGAGCGCGCGGACAGGGGATGGGTACGAGCAGTACTTC
TRBJ2-2	-	TRBV4-3	-	CASSPSPAGQLNTGELFF	TGCGCCAGCAGCCCCTCCCCCGCGGGGCAGCTGAACACCGGGGAGCTGTTTTTT
TRBJ1-2	-	TRBV27	TRBD1	CASSLHPTTGGGYGYTF	TGTGCCAGCAGTCTCCACCCTACGACAGGGGGGGGCTATGGCTACACCTTC
TRBJ2-2	-	TRBV11-2	TRBD2	CASSLRLAGVAGTGELFF	TGTGCCAGCAGCTTAAGACTAGCGGGAGTTGCGGGCACCGGGGAGCTGTTTTTT
TRBJ2-2	-	TRBV5-5	TRBD1	CASSSGTGDYTGELFF	TGTGCCAGCAGCTCCGGGACAGGGGACTACACCGGGGAGCTGTTTTTT
TRBJ2-5	-	TRBV7-6	-	CASSLVRGRVETQYF	TGTGCCAGCAGCTTAGTCAGGGGCCGGGTGGAGACCCAGTACTTC
TRBJ2-1	-	TRBV2	TRBD1	CASRDRGDEQFF	TGTGCCAGCAGAGACAGGGGGGACGAGCAGTTCTTC
TRBJ2-5	-	TRBV7-2	TRBD2	CASSLSGGYGGPETQYF	TGTGCCAGCAGCCTTAGCGGGGGATATGGGGGCCCAGAGACCCAGTACTTC
TRBJ2-7	-	TRBV28	TRBD2	CASSLAGAYEQYF	TGTGCCAGCTCCTTAGCGGGAGCCTACGAGCAGTACTTC